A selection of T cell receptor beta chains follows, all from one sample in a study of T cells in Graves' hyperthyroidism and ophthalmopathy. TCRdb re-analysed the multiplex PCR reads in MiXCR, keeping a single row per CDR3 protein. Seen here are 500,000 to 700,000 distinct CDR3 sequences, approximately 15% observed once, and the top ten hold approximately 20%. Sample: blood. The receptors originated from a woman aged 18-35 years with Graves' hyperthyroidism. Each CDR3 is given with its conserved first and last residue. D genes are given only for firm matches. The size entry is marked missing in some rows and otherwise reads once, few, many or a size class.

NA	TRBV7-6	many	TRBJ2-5	CASSVRGYQETQYF	TGTGCCAGCAGCGTCCGGGGGTACCAAGAGACCCAGTACTTC
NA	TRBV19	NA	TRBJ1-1	CASSTGGEAEAFF	TGTGCCAGTAGTACCGGGGGGGAAGCTGAAGCTTTCTTT
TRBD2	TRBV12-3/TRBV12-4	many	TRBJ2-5	CASRLAGAQETQYF	TGTGCCAGCAGACTAGCGGGGGCCCAAGAGACCCAGTACTTC
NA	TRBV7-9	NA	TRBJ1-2	CASSATLLLDYGYTF	TGTGCCAGCAGCGCGACCCTGCTACTCGACTATGGCTACACCTTC
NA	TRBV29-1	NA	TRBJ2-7	CSVVAGWPYEQYF	TGCAGCGTTGTAGCCGGGTGGCCCTACGAGCAGTACTTC
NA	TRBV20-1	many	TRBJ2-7	CSARGTLYEQYF	TGCAGTGCTCGGGGTACCCTCTACGAGCAGTACTTC
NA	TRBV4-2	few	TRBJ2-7	CASSQEDFLYEQYF	TGTGCCAGCAGCCAAGAAGATTTCTTATACGAGCAGTACTTC
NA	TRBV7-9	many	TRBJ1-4	CASSFPTGGGNEKLFF	TGTGCCAGCAGCTTCCCGACAGGAGGGGGGAATGAAAAACTGTTTTTT
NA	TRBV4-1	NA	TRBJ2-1	CASSQTEAVSYNEQFF	TGCGCCAGCAGCCAGACGGAGGCGGTCTCCTACAATGAGCAGTTCTTC
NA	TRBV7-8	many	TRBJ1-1	CASSPWRSVDTEAFF	TGTGCCAGCAGCCCTTGGCGCAGTGTGGACACTGAAGCTTTCTTT
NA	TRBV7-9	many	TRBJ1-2	CASSPSARDGYTF	TGTGCCAGCAGCCCTAGTGCCCGAGATGGCTACACCTTC
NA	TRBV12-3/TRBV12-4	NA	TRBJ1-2	CASIRPGYGYTF	TGTGCCAGCATCCGGCCCGGCTATGGCTACACCTTC
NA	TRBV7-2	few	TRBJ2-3	CASAQLGAGTDTQYF	TGTGCCAGCGCCCAACTAGGAGCGGGCACAGATACGCAGTATTTT
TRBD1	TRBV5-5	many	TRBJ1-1	CASSRDSLLTEAFF	TGTGCCAGCAGCCGGGACAGCCTTCTTACTGAAGCTTTCTTT
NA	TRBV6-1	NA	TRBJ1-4	CASRLRDSTYRVSEKLFF	TGTGCCAGCAGGCTACGGGACTCGACTTACCGGGTATCTGAAAAACTGTTTTTT
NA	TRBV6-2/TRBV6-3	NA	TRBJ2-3	CASTYPRGLRTDTQYF	TGTGCCAGCACTTACCCGCGGGGCTTAAGGACAGATACGCAGTATTTT
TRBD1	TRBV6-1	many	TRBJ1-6	CASNDPGQGNSPLHF	TGTGCCAGCAATGACCCGGGACAGGGGAATTCACCCCTCCACTTT
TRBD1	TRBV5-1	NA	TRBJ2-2	CASSSRQGGFTGELFF	TGCGCCAGCAGCTCACGACAGGGGGGTTTCACCGGGGAGCTGTTTTTT
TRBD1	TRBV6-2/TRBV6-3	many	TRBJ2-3	CASSTDRVVGDTQYF	TGTGCCAGCAGTACCGACAGGGTAGTAGGAGATACGCAGTATTTT
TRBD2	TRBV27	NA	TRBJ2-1	CASSFVLAGVGEQFF	TGTGCCAGCAGTTTCGTACTAGCGGGGGTCGGGGAGCAGTTCTTC
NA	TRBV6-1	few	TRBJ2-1	CASSSGPSSWANEQFF	TGTGCCAGCAGCTCCGGACCGTCCAGCTGGGCAAATGAGCAGTTCTTC
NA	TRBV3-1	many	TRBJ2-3	CASSQDRVPDTQYF	TGTGCCAGCAGCCAAGATAGGGTGCCAGATACGCAGTATTTT
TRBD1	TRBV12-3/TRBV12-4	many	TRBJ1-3	CASRAGTAGNTIYF	TGTGCCAGCAGGGCCGGGACAGCTGGAAACACCATATATTTT
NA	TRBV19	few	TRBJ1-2	CASIGRTAYGYTF	TGTGCCAGTATAGGGCGGACAGCCTATGGCTACACCTTC
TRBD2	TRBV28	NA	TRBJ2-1	CASSLGLGGRARVNNEQFF	TGTGCCAGCAGTCTGGGGTTGGGCGGGAGGGCCCGAGTAAACAATGAGCAGTTCTTC
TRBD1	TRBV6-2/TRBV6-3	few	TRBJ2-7	CASTQRDRAYEQYF	TGTGCCAGCACCCAAAGGGACAGGGCCTACGAGCAGTACTTC
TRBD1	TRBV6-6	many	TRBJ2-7	CASSYSPETGGGEKAYEQYF	TGTGCCAGCAGTTACTCCCCCGAGACAGGGGGCGGCGAAAAGGCCTACGAGCAGTACTTC
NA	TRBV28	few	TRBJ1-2	CASSFRHYGYTF	TGTGCCAGCAGTTTCCGGCACTATGGCTACACCTTC
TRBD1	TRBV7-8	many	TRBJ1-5	CASSPLDRGYQPQHF	TGTGCCAGCAGCCCACTGGACAGGGGGTATCAGCCCCAGCATTTT
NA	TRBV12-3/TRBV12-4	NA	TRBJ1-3	CASSLRQAVSNTIYF	TGTGCCAGCAGTCTAAGACAGGCGGTGTCGAACACCATATATTTT
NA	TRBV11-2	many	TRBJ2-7	CASSSGGGIYEQYF	TGTGCCAGCAGCTCTGGAGGGGGGATTTACGAGCAGTACTTC
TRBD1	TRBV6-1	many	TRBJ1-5	CASSLPGQSNQPQHF	TGTGCCAGCAGTCTTCCGGGACAGTCTAATCAGCCCCAGCATTTT
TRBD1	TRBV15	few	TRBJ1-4	CATSITSGQGHGLAPGKLFF	TGTGCCACCAGCATCACCAGCGGACAGGGCCACGGGTTAGCCCCTGGAAAACTGTTTTTT
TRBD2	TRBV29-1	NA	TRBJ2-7	CSVEDGTTNYEQYF	TGCAGCGTTGAAGATGGGACTACCAACTACGAGCAGTACTTC
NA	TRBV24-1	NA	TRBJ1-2	CATSDTDSNYGYTF	TGTGCCACCAGTGACACGGACAGTAACTATGGCTACACCTTC
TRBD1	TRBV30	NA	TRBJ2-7	CAWRGTGAGEQYF	TGTGCCTGGAGGGGGACAGGGGCGGGCGAGCAGTACTTC
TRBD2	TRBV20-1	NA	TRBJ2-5	CSARPGTSGRARETQYF	TGCAGTGCTAGACCCGGGACTAGCGGGAGGGCCAGGGAGACCCAGTACTTC
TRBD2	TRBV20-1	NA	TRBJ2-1	CSASASPGGEQFF	TGCAGTGCTAGTGCATCCCCCGGGGGGGAGCAGTTCTTC
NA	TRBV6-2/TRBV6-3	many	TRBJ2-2	CASSPQGTGELFF	TGTGCCAGCAGCCCCCAGGGCACCGGGGAGCTGTTTTTT
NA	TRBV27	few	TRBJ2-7	CASSWTPGGRGSIYEQYF	TGTGCCAGCAGTTGGACCCCGGGAGGCAGGGGAAGTATCTACGAGCAGTACTTC
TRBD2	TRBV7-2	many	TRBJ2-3	CASSPQTSGRSDTQYF	TGTGCCAGCAGCCCTCAGACTAGCGGGAGGTCAGATACGCAGTATTTT
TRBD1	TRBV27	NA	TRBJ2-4	CASSQEPTGGGSKNIQYF	TGTGCCAGCAGCCAGGAACCGACAGGGGGGGGGTCCAAAAACATTCAGTACTTC
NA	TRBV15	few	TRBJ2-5	CATSREFPSSVGWGETQYF	TGTGCCACCAGCAGAGAATTTCCTTCCAGCGTTGGTTGGGGGGAGACCCAGTACTTC
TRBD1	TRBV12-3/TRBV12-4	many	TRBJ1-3	CASSHTGTGDTIYF	TGTGCCAGCAGCCACACCGGGACAGGGGACACCATATATTTT
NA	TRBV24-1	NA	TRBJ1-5	CATSGAGRSNQPQHF	TGTGCCACCAGTGGGGCCGGCCGTAGCAATCAGCCCCAGCATTTT
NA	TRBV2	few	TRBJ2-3	CASKGNTDTQYF	TGTGCCAGCAAGGGGAACACAGATACGCAGTATTTT
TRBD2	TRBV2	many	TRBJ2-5	CASSARTSGQETQYF	TGTGCCAGCAGTGCTAGGACTAGCGGCCAAGAGACCCAGTACTTC
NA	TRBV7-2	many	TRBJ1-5	CASSFGSQPQHF	TGTGCCAGCAGCTTCGGTAGTCAGCCCCAGCATTTT
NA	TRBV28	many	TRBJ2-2	CASSLPRQPGELFF	TGTGCCAGCAGTTTACCCCGACAGCCCGGGGAGCTGTTTTTT
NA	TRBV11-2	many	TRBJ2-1	CASSLIASFHNEQFF	TGTGCCAGCAGCTTAATCGCTAGCTTCCACAATGAGCAGTTCTTC
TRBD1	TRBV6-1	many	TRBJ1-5	CASERDRAYSNQPQHF	TGTGCCAGCGAACGGGACAGAGCCTATAGCAATCAGCCCCAGCATTTT
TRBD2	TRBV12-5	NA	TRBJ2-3	CASGLQAGVNTDTQYF	TGTGCTAGTGGTTTGCAAGCGGGAGTTAACACAGATACGCAGTATTTT
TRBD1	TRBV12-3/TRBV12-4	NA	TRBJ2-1	CASSLSQGAGNEQFF	TGTGCCAGCAGTTTATCACAGGGGGCTGGCAATGAGCAGTTCTTC
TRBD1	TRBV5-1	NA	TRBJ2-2	CASSYRGGYTGELFF	TGCGCCAGCAGCTACAGGGGTGGATACACCGGGGAGCTGTTTTTT